Listed below are T cell receptor beta chains from one sample, sequenced in a study of vaccination effects on CD4 cells after COVID-19. The table came from immunoSEQ multiplex PCR; TCRdb's copy has only in-frame clones and leaves some out. The table includes about 22,000 clones, about three quarters detected once. The antigens for these receptors are not known. The sequencing used CD4+ T cells from PBMCs cultured with HCoV-229E spike peptides, collected before COVID-19 vaccination. These receptors came from a human donor who received a COVID-19 vaccine. Each CDR3 is given without its conserved first and last residue. Expanded clones get a size class; other rows say once, few or many, or leave the size out.

clone_size	v_call	j_call	cdr3_aa
NA	TRBV19	TRBJ1-2	ASSTVSGVLNYGYT
NA	TRBV6-1	TRBJ1-3	ASSEAGSSGNTIY
NA	TRBV4-2	TRBJ1-1	ASSPYPGQGRPLNTEAF
NA	TRBV19	TRBJ2-5	ASSIQETQY
NA	TRBV2	TRBJ2-5	ASSTRTGSQETQY
NA	TRBV6-2/TRBV6-3	TRBJ2-7	ASSSGTSGRSFSYEQY
NA	TRBV6-1	TRBJ1-3	ASSDQVEAGNTIY
NA	TRBV9	TRBJ1-2	ASSVDTNGYT
NA	TRBV15	TRBJ2-2	ATSGDISGVAGELF
NA	TRBV6-5	TRBJ2-5	ASILAGGETQY
NA	TRBV24-1	TRBJ2-6	ATGVSGANVLT
NA	TRBV6-6	TRBJ2-4	ASSVIRVNIQY
NA	TRBV25-1	TRBJ1-2	ASARTGSNYGYT
NA	TRBV5-4	TRBJ2-7	ASSHGQGGEQY
NA	TRBV19	TRBJ2-1	ASSSRKIPTTGEVTYNEQF
once	TRBV5-4	TRBJ1-2	ASSASTGNYGYT
NA	TRBV19	TRBJ2-7	ASSLASGNYEQY
NA	TRBV5-4	TRBJ2-1	ASSPPRPRDEQF
NA	TRBV5-6	TRBJ2-7	ASSLVDTYEQY
few	TRBV14	TRBJ2-2	ASSRRQGAAGELF
NA	TRBV3-1/TRBV3-2	TRBJ2-2	ASSLRSNTGELF
NA	TRBV12-3/TRBV12-4	TRBJ1-6	ASSLIQDSPLH
few	TRBV10-1	TRBJ1-1	ASSEENTGRTEAF
NA	TRBV5-1	TRBJ2-3	ASSLAAGIKGTSGNPSTDTQY
few	TRBV7-6	TRBJ1-1	ASSASVGTEAF
NA	TRBV7-6	TRBJ1-6	ASSLAIAAANSPLH
NA	TRBV6-1	TRBJ1-4	ASSEGQGVNEKLF
NA	TRBV15	TRBJ2-7	ATSRGGFYEQY
NA	TRBV2	TRBJ1-3	ASSEFRQEIISGNTIY
NA	TRBV19	TRBJ2-3	ASSIGGQVTDTQY
NA	TRBV27	TRBJ1-4	ASSPGGTGEKLF
NA	TRBV30	TRBJ2-5	AWSVRGEETQY
NA	TRBV19	TRBJ1-5	ASSMWGTQNQPQH
NA	TRBV6-5	TRBJ2-1	ATRADYNEQF
NA	TRBV27	TRBJ1-4	ASSPRGEKLF
NA	TRBV30	TRBJ1-5	AWSPAGVGNQPQH
few	TRBV6-5	TRBJ2-7	ATTGTGSNYEQY
NA	TRBV24-1	TRBJ1-2	ATEGRGDSNYGYT
once	TRBV7-2	TRBJ2-1	ASSLVLEQF
few	TRBV18	TRBJ1-2	ASSPQGRNYGYT
NA	TRBV6-1	TRBJ2-5	ASSEDRVMETQY
once	TRBV10-3	TRBJ1-5	AISESSGRSNQPQH
NA	TRBV5-1	TRBJ1-5	ASSTGTPNQPQH
NA	TRBV2	TRBJ2-1	ASERQGADNEQF
NA	TRBV3-1/TRBV3-2	TRBJ2-1	ASSQAGTDYNEQF
NA	TRBV6-5	TRBJ1-2	ASEPGGGNYGYT
few	TRBV10-3	TRBJ2-6	AAWGESGANVLT
NA	TRBV27	TRBJ2-7	ASKPNAVGSYEQY